This T cell receptor beta chain is drawn from a study of blood T cell repertoires in COVID-19 (TCRdb year 2020). General notes on the study: Collaborator samples came from the United States, Italy and Spain and covered acute and convalescent phases of COVID-19. The prospective study material was composed of cDNA or gDNA derived from T cells, B-cell-depleted T cells, or PBMCs. The repertoires were released in a freely available public database meant as a resource for research on the immune response to SARS-CoV-2. The sample metadata nearly always contained a de-identified subject ID, COVID-19 status, age in years and sex. The samples were drawn from the first 160 participants of the ongoing ImmuneRACE study and from 950 to 1,500 subjects provided by 6 global collaborators. Subjects who had been exposed to COVID-19, were actively infected with it, or had recovered from it provided the deeply sampled blood TCRbeta repertoires that made up the dataset. Where HLA class I and class II types were available, the types were taken from metadata supplied by the sample provider, not from assay-based typing. The paper as a whole reports these results and caveats: The amount of clinical and demographic metadata varied by source and participant and was provided uncurated.

CDR1 and CDR2, looked up from the germline V gene, are MNHEY and SVGAGI. V trim: 5 bases; J trim: 3 bases; unmatched bases: 4. The CDR3 holds 14 amino acids from the cysteine to the phenylalanine. The only DNA kept is the CDR3, 42 bases in frame from the first base. The immunoSEQ Assay, a bias-controlled multiplex PCR, was used to amplify TCRbeta CDR3 regions from genomic DNA. The authors' analysis ran thus. The number of nucleated cells in each sample was estimated by amplification of reference gene primers within the assay. To quantify the absolute abundance of each unique TCRbeta CDR3 rearrangement, sequence reads were collapsed and filtered. For each sample, productive Simpson clonality was calculated by taking the square root of Simpson's diversity index across productive rearrangements. The immuneACCESS repertoire file appears here via TCRdb, limited to in-frame rearrangements. These files lack a portion of the clones; in checked studies, under half of the deficit traces to unresolved V genes, and the cause of the others is not known. The DNA gave D and trimming, while V, J and clone size come from that table. For this sample the table gives 56,000 or so clones, of which roughly 80% were detected only once. Roughly 3% of the sample belongs to the ten largest clones.

In the case of this clone: No antigen is known for it. It has no much larger one-base neighbor in the sample; base qualities were not kept.

Each collaborating institution followed its own protocols to collect whole blood in K2EDTA tubes. For TCRbeta analysis, collaborators shipped samples as frozen whole blood, isolated PBMCs, or DNA extracted from either of those sample types. The rearranged segments are TRBV6-5 and TRBJ2-3; TRBD2 fits 8 bases in the junction. The specimen sequenced was peripheral blood. The sequence was collected from a man aged 50-59 years with acute or convalescent COVID-19. The base sequence is TGTGCCAGCAGTCCGGGACTAGAGACAGATACGCAGTATTTT. This is translated as CASSPGLETDTQYF.